These T cell receptor beta chains were read from a single sample in a study of T cell responses to AZD1222 COVID-19 vaccine. Assay: immunoSEQ multiplex PCR; the TCRdb copy retains only in-frame clones and omits some. The sample carries about 150,000 clones, 85% recorded once. The sequenced sample was peripheral blood, obtained 28 days after the second dose of the MenACWY control vaccine. These receptors originate from an adult who received the MenACWY meningococcal vaccine as a control. Each CDR3 is given with its conserved first and last residue. The D gene is left open where the match is weak. For some rows the clone size is stated as once, few or many, or as a class when expanded; others skip it.

J gene | clone size | D gene | V gene | CDR3 protein | CDR3 DNA
TRBJ1-3 | - | - | TRBV19 | CASSIDAGVGRGNTIYF | TGTGCCAGTAGTATAGATGCCGGGGTCGGTCGTGGAAACACCATATATTTT
TRBJ1-1 | - | - | TRBV11-2 | CASSSQPGVNTEAFF | TGTGCCAGCAGCTCCCAGCCGGGGGTGAACACTGAAGCTTTCTTT
TRBJ1-1 | - | - | TRBV19 | CASSMGGGTEAFF | TGTGCCAGTAGTATGGGGGGTGGCACTGAAGCTTTCTTT
TRBJ1-1 | - | - | TRBV14 | CASSQEFLVQLNTEAFF | TGTGCCAGCAGCCAAGAATTCTTAGTACAGTTGAACACTGAAGCTTTCTTT
TRBJ2-1 | - | TRBD2 | TRBV30 | CAWSGGAGRGNEQFF | TGTGCCTGGAGTGGGGGAGCGGGACGTGGGAATGAGCAGTTCTTC
TRBJ2-7 | - | - | TRBV5-1 | CASRTGAYEQYF | TGCGCCAGCAGGACAGGAGCCTACGAGCAGTACTTC
TRBJ1-2 | - | - | TRBV2 | CASSEERQNYGYTF | TGTGCCAGCAGTGAAGAGCGACAGAACTATGGCTACACCTTC
TRBJ1-5 | - | - | TRBV18 | CASSPADGGVQPQHF | TGTGCCAGCTCACCCGCGGATGGGGGTGTACAGCCCCAGCATTTT
TRBJ1-1 | - | - | TRBV11-2 | CASEGRRGYEAFF | TGTGCCAGCGAGGGGCGGCGGGGCTATGAAGCTTTCTTT
TRBJ1-6 | - | - | TRBV7-9 | CASSLGYSPLHF | TGTGCCAGCAGCTTAGGCTACTCACCCCTCCACTTT
TRBJ1-2 | few | - | TRBV6-5 | CASRGTGYSGYTF | TGTGCCAGCAGGGGAACAGGGTACAGTGGCTACACCTTC
TRBJ1-2 | - | TRBD1 | TRBV5-1 | CASRPGTGGDFYGYTF | TGCGCCAGCAGGCCCGGGACAGGGGGTGATTTTTATGGCTACACCTTC
TRBJ2-3 | once | - | TRBV12-3/TRBV12-4 | CASSQQEGTTQYF | TGTGCCAGCAGTCAACAGGAGGGAACGACGCAGTATTTT
TRBJ1-2 | - | - | TRBV5-6 | CASSFWLAGASYGYTF | TGTGCCAGCAGCTTTTGGCTCGCAGGGGCAAGCTATGGCTACACCTTC
TRBJ2-2 | - | - | TRBV18 | CASSPKVSTGELFF | TGTGCCAGCTCACCAAAAGTCTCAACCGGGGAGCTGTTTTTT
TRBJ1-4 | - | - | TRBV10-3 | CAISDQIPSGGEKLFF | TGTGCCATCAGTGACCAGATACCGTCCGGGGGTGAAAAACTGTTTTTT
TRBJ2-2 | - | - | TRBV19 | CASSIGRQLNTGELFF | TGTGCCAGTAGTATAGGGCGACAGCTAAACACCGGGGAGCTGTTTTTT
TRBJ1-1 | - | TRBD1 | TRBV4-2 | CASSQDEGAENTEAFF | TGTGCCAGCAGCCAAGACGAGGGGGCGGAGAACACTGAAGCTTTCTTT
TRBJ1-3 | once | - | TRBV2 | CASSEQALSGNTIYF | TGTGCCAGCAGTGAACAGGCTCTCTCTGGAAACACCATATATTTT
TRBJ2-1 | - | - | TRBV6-5 | CASSYQTVPNEQFF | TGTGCCAGCAGTTACCAGACAGTCCCAAATGAGCAGTTCTTC
TRBJ1-1 | - | - | TRBV12-5 | CASQRLSTEAFF | TGTGCTAGCCAGAGGCTGAGTACTGAAGCTTTCTTT
TRBJ2-7 | - | - | TRBV30 | CAWSSSYEQYF | TGTGCCTGGAGTTCCTCCTACGAGCAGTACTTC
TRBJ2-1 | - | TRBD2 | TRBV24-1 | CATSDFLAGANEQFF | TGTGCCACCAGTGATTTTCTAGCGGGAGCCAATGAGCAGTTCTTC
TRBJ1-5 | - | - | TRBV4-1 | CASSSGAYNQPQHF | TGCGCCAGCAGTTCAGGGGCCTACAATCAGCCCCAGCATTTT
TRBJ1-2 | once | - | TRBV10-3 | CAISESPASGYTF | TGTGCCATCAGTGAGAGCCCCGCGTCCGGCTACACCTTC
TRBJ1-2 | - | - | TRBV5-1 | CASSSALPGLEGYGYTF | TGCGCCAGCAGCTCCGCCCTGCCGGGGCTTGAGGGCTATGGCTACACCTTC
TRBJ2-5 | - | - | TRBV4-1 | CASSHMNKETQYF | TGCGCCAGCAGCCACATGAATAAGGAGACCCAGTACTTC
TRBJ2-6 | - | - | TRBV18 | CASSPGVSGANVLTF | TGTGCCAGCTCACCCGGGGTCTCTGGGGCCAACGTCCTGACTTTC
TRBJ1-1 | - | - | TRBV28 | CASSPSDKPMNTEAFF | TGTGCCAGCAGTCCGTCGGACAAGCCGATGAACACTGAAGCTTTCTTT
TRBJ2-2 | - | - | TRBV24-1 | CATRGTGAGELFF | TGTGCCACCCGAGGGACGGGGGCCGGGGAGCTGTTTTTT
TRBJ2-1 | - | - | TRBV7-8 | CASSLLAGIIYNEQFF | TGTGCCAGCAGCTTACTTGCAGGGATTATCTACAATGAGCAGTTCTTC
TRBJ1-6 | - | - | TRBV7-9 | CASKEGGSDSPLHF | TGTGCCAGCAAGGAAGGGGGATCCGATTCACCCCTCCACTTT
TRBJ1-1 | once | TRBD1 | TRBV3-1/TRBV3-2 | CASSQVWTGQRVGTEAFF | TGTGCCAGCAGCCAAGTTTGGACAGGGCAGAGGGTGGGGACTGAAGCTTTCTTT
TRBJ1-2 | - | - | TRBV5-5 | CASSLAVRREPVFGYGYTF | TGTGCCAGCAGCCTCGCCGTCCGCCGGGAACCCGTCTTCGGCTATGGCTACACCTTC
TRBJ1-2 | - | - | TRBV5-1 | CASSTAGTSNGYTF | TGCGCCAGCAGTACGGCCGGGACATCGAATGGCTACACCTTC
TRBJ2-1 | once | - | TRBV20-1 | CSASRPSNEQFF | TGCAGTGCTAGTAGGCCGTCCAATGAGCAGTTCTTC
TRBJ2-5 | - | - | TRBV20-1 | CSAEVQETQYF | TGCAGTGCTGAAGTCCAAGAGACCCAGTACTTC
TRBJ1-6 | - | - | TRBV11-2 | CASSFSGNSPLHF | TGTGCCAGCAGCTTTTCAGGGAATTCACCCCTCCACTTT
TRBJ1-4 | - | - | TRBV27 | CARGGLGEKLFF | TGTGCCAGGGGGGGGCTGGGGGAAAAACTGTTTTTT
TRBJ2-7 | - | TRBD2 | TRBV3-1/TRBV3-2 | CASSPRLAGLSEQYF | TGTGCCAGCAGCCCCCGCCTAGCGGGTCTCAGCGAGCAGTACTTC
TRBJ2-3 | - | TRBD1 | TRBV28 | CASSLSWGQGTDTQYF | TGTGCCAGCAGTTTATCCTGGGGACAGGGCACAGATACGCAGTATTTT
TRBJ1-2 | once | - | TRBV18 | CASSPQDNYGYTF | TGTGCCAGCTCACCACAGGATAACTATGGCTACACCTTC
TRBJ1-2 | few | TRBD1 | TRBV11-2 | CASSLDGLQGRYGYTF | TGTGCCAGCAGCTTAGATGGGTTACAGGGGCGGTATGGCTACACCTTC
TRBJ1-1 | - | - | TRBV7-2 | CASSLDQGLVAFF | TGTGCCAGCAGCTTAGACCAGGGATTGGTAGCTTTCTTT
TRBJ2-7 | once | TRBD1 | TRBV10-3 | CAISESGLRPGQGAPYEQYF | TGTGCCATCAGTGAGTCCGGGTTGAGACCGGGACAGGGGGCCCCCTACGAGCAGTACTTC
TRBJ2-1 | - | TRBD1 | TRBV18 | CASSSQGTGGQNEQFF | TGTGCCAGCTCATCCCAGGGGACAGGGGGCCAGAATGAGCAGTTCTTC
TRBJ2-7 | - | TRBD1 | TRBV6-5 | CAIKPGTGSYEQYF | TGTGCCATCAAACCCGGGACAGGTTCCTACGAGCAGTACTTC
TRBJ1-3 | - | - | TRBV5-6 | CASSSLGSGNTIYF | TGTGCCAGCAGCTCGCTCGGCTCTGGAAACACCATATATTTT
TRBJ1-1 | - | - | TRBV3-1/TRBV3-2 | CASSQDLSRGSTEAFF | TGTGCCAGCAGCCAAGATCTCTCCCGCGGCAGCACTGAAGCTTTCTTT
TRBJ1-1 | - | - | TRBV5-1 | CASSLAPDRNTEAFF | TGCGCCAGCAGCTTGGCTCCCGACAGGAACACTGAAGCTTTCTTT